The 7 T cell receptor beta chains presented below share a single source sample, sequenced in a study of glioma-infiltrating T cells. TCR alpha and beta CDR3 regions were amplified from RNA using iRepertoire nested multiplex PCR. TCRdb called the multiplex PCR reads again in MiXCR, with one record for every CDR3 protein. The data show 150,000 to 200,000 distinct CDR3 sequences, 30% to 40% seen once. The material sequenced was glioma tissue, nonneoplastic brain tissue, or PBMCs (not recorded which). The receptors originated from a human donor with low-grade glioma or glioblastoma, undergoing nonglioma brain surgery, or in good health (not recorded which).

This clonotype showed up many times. This chain's CDR3 is CASSLRTAQETQYF. In DNA, the CDR3 is TGTGCCAGCAGCTTACGGACAGCACAAGAGACCCAGTACTTC. The chain links TRBV7-8 to TRBJ2-5; possibly TRBD1 for D (6 bases). CDR3 length: 14 amino acids. V lost 2 bases and J lost 2, with 9 bases in between. Germline-derived CDR1 and CDR2 are SGHVS and FQNEAQ.

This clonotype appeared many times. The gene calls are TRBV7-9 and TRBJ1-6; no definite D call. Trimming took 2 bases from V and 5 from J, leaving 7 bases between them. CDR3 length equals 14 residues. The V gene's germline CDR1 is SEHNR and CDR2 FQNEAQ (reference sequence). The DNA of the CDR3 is TGTGCCAGCAGCTTAAACCAGAATAATTCACCCCTCCACTTT. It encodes CASSLNQNNSPLHF.

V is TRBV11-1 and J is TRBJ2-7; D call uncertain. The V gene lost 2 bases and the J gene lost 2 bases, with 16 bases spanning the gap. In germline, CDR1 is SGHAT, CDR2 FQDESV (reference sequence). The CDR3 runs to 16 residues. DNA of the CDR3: TGTGCCAGCAGCTTATCTGCTAGTATCCAAACCTACGAGCAGTACTTC. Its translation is CASSLSASIQTYEQYF.

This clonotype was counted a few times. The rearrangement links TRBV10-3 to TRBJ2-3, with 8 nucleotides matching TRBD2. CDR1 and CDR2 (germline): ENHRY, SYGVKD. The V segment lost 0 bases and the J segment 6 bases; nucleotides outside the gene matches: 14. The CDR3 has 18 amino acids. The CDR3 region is CAISESMTGLAGLDTQYF. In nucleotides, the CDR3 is TGTGCCATCAGTGAGTCTATGACCGGGCTAGCGGGCTTGGATACGCAGTATTTT.

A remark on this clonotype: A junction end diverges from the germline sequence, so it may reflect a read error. As DNA, the CDR3 is TGTGCCATCAGTGACGGTCTTTCTTCCTACGAGCAGTACTTC. Translation: CAISDGLSSYEQYF. This chain connects TRBV6-2 or TRBV6-3 to TRBJ2-7; D is undetermined. Germline lookup yields CDR1 MNHEY and CDR2 SVGEGT. The CDR3 is 14 amino acids.

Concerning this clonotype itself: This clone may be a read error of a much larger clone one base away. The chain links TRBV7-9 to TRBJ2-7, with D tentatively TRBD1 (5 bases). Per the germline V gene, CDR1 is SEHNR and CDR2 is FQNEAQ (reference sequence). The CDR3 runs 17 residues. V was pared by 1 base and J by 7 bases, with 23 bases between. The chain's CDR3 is CASSLVASTASYNEQYF. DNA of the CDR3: TGTGCCAGCAGCTTAGTTGCATCGACAGCGTCCTACAATGAGCAGTACTTC.

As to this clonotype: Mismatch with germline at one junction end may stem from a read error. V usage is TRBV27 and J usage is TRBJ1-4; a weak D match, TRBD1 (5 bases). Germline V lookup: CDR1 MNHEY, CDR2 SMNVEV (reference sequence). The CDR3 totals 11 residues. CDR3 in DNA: TGTGCCAGCAGTTTCGGGGGAAAACTGCTTTTT. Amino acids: CASSFGGKLLF.